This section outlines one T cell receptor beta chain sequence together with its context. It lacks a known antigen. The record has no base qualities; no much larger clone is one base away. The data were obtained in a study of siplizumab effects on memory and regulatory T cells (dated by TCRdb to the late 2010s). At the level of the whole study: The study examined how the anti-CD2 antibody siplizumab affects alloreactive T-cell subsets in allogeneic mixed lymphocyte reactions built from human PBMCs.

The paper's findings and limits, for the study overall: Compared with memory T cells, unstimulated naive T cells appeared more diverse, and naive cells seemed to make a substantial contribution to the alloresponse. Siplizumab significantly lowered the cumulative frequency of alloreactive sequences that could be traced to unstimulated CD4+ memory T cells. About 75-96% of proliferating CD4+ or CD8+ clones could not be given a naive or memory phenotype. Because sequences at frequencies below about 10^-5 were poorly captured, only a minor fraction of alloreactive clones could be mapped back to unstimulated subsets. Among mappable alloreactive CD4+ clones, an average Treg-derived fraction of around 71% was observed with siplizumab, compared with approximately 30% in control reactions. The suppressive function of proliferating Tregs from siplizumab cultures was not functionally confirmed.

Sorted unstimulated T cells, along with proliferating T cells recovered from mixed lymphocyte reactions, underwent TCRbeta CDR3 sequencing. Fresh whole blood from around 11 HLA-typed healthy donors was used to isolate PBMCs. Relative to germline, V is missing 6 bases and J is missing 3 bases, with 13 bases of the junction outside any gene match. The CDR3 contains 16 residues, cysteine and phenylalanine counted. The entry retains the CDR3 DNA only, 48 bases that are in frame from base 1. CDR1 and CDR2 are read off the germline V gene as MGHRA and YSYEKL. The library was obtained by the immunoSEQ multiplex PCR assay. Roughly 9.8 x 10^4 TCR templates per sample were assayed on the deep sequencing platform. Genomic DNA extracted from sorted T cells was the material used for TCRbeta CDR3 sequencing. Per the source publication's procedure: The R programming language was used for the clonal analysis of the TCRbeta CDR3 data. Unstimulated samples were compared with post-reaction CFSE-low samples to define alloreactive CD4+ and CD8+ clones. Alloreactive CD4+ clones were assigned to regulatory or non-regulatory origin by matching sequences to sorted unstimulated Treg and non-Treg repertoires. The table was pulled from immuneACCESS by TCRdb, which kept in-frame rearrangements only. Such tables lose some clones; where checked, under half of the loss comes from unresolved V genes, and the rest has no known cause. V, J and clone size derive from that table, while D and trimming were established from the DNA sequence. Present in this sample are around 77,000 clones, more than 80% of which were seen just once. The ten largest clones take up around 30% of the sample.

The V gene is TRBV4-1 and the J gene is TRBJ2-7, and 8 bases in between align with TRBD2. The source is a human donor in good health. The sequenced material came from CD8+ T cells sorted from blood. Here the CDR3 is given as CASSPRPLADYYEQYF. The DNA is TGCGCCAGCAGTCCCCGTCCACTAGCGGATTACTACGAGCAGTACTTC.